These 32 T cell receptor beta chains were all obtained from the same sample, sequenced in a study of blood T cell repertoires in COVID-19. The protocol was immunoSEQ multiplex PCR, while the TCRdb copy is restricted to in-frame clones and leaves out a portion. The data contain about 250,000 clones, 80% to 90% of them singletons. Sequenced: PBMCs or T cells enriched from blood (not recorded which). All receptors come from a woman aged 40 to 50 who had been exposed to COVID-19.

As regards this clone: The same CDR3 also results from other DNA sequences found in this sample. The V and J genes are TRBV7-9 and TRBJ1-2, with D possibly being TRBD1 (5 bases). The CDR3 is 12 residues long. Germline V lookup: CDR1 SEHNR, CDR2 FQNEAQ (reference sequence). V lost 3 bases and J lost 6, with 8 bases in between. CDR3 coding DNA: TGTGCCAGCAGCTTCTCGGGGGATGGCTACACCTTC. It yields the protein CASSFSGDGYTF.

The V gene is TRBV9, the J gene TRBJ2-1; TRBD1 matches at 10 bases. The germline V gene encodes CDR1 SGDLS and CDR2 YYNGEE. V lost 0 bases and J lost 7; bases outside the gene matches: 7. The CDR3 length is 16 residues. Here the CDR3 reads CASSVVPGQGGNEQFF. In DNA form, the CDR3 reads TGTGCCAGCAGCGTAGTTCCTGGACAGGGGGGAAATGAGCAGTTCTTC.

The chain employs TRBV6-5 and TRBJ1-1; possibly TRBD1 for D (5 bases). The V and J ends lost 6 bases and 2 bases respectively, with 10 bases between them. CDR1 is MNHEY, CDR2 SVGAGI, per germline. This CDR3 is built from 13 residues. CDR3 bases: TGTGCCAGCAGGGTTACAGGAAACACTGAAGCTTTCTTT. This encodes CASRVTGNTEAFF.

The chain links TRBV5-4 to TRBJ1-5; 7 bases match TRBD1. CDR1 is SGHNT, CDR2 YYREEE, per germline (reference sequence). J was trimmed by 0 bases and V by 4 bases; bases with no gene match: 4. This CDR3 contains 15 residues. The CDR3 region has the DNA TGTGCCAGCAGCCCGGGGACAGATAGCAATCAGCCCCAGCATTTT. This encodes CASSPGTDSNQPQHF.

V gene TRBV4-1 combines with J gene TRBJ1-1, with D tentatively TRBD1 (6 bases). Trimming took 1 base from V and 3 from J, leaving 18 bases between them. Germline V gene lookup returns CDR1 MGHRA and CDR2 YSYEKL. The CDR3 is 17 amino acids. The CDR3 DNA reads TGCGCCAGCAGCCAAGCAGGAACGAGGGGGTTGGACACTGAAGCTTTCTTT. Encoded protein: CASSQAGTRGLDTEAFF.

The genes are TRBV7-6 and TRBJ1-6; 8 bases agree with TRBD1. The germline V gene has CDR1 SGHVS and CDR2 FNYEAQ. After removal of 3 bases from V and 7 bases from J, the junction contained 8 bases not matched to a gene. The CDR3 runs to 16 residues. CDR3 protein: CASSLGSTGANSPLHF. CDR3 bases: TGTGCCAGCAGCTTGGGGTCGACAGGGGCCAATTCACCCCTCCACTTT. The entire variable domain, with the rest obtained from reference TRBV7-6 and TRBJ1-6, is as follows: GAGVSQSPRYKVTKRGQDVALRCDPISGHVSLYWYRQALGQGPEFLTYFNYEAQQDKSGLPNDRFSAERPEGSISTLTIQRTEQRDSAMYRCASSLGSTGANSPLHFGNGTRLTVT.

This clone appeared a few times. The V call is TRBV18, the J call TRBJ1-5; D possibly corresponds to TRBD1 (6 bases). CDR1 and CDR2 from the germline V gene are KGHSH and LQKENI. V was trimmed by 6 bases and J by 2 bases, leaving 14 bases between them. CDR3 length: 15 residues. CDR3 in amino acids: CASSHDRSGNQPQHF. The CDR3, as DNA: TGTGCCAGCTCCCACGACAGGAGCGGCAATCAGCCCCAGCATTTT. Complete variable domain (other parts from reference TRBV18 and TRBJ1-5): NAGVMQNPRHLVRRRGQEARLRCSPMKGHSHVYWYRQLPEEGLKFMVYLQKENIIDESGMPKERFSAEFPKEGPSILRIQQVVRGDSAAYFCASSHDRSGNQPQHFGDGTRLSIL.

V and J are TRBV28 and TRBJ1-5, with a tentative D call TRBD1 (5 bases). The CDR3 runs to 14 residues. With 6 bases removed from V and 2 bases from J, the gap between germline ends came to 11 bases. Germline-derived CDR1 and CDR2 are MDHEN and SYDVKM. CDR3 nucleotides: TGTGCCAGCAGGGCTGCGGGGGGCAATCAGCCCCAGCATTTT. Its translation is CASRAAGGNQPQHF.

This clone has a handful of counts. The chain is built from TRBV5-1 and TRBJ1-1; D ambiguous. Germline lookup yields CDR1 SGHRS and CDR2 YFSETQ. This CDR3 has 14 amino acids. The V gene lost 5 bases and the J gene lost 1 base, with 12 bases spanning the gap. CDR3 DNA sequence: TGCGCCAGCAGGTCGGAAGGCGGGAACACTGAAGCTTTCTTT. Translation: CASRSEGGNTEAFF.

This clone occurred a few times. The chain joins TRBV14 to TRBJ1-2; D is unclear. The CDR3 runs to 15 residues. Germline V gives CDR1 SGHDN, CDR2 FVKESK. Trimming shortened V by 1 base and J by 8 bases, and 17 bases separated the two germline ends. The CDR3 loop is CASSQGKGGLGGYTF. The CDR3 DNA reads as TGTGCCAGCAGCCAAGGAAAAGGCGGGCTTGGAGGCTACACCTTC. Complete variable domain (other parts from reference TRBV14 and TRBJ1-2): EAGVTQFPSHSVIEKGQTVTLRCDPISGHDNLYWYRRVMGKEIKFLLHFVKESKQDESGMPNNRFLAERTGGTYSTLKVQPAELEDSGVYFCASSQGKGGLGGYTFGSGTRLTVV.

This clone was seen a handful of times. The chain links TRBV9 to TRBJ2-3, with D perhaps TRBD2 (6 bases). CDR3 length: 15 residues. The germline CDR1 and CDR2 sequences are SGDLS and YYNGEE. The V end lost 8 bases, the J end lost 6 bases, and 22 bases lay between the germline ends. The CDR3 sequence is CASGYIGTSIDTQYF. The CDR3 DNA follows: TGTGCCAGTGGGTATATTGGTACTAGCATCGATACGCAGTATTTT.

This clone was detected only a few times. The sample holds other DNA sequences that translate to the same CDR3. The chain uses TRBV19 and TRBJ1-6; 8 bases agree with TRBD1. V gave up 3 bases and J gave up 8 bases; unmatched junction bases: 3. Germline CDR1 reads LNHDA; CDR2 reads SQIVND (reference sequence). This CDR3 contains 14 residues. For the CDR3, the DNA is TGTGCCAGTAGTATCGGACAGGGTTATTCACCCCTCCACTTT. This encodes CASSIGQGYSPLHF.

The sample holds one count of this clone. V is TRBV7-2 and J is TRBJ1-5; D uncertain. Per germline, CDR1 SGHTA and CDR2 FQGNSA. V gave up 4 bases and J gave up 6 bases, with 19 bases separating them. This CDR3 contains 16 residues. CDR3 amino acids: CASSSQNPGMGQPQHF. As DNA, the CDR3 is TGTGCCAGCAGCTCCCAAAACCCGGGGATGGGTCAGCCCCAGCATTTT.

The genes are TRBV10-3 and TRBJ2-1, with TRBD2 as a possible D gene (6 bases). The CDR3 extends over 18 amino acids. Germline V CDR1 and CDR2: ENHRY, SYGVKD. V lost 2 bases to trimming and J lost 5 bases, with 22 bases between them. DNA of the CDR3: TGTGCCATCAGTGAGACCACCGGGACTTCCCGAATTAACAATGAGCAGTTCTTC. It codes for CAISETTGTSRINNEQFF.

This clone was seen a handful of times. Here the CDR3 DNA reads TGTGCCAGCGACCAGGACAGGGGGAATCAGCCCCAGCATTTT. Translating it yields CASDQDRGNQPQHF. The rearrangement uses TRBV6-5 and TRBJ1-5, with 10 nucleotides matching TRBD1. The CDR3 is 14 amino acids. Trimming removed 8 bases from V and 4 bases from J; junction bases left unmatched: 5. Germline assignment: CDR1 MNHEY and CDR2 SVGAGI.

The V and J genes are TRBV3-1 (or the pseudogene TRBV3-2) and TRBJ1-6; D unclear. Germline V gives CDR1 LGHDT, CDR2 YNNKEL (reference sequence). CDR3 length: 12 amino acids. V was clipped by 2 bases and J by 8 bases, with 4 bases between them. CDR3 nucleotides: TGTGCCAGCAGCCAATATGATTCACCCCTCCACTTT. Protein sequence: CASSQYDSPLHF.

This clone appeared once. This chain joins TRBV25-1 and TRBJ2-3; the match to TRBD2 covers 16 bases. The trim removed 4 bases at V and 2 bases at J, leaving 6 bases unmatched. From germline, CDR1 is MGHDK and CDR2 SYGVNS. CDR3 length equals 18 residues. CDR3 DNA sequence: TGTGCCAGCAGTGTCGGGACTAGCGGGGGGGCCTCCACAGATACGCAGTATTTT. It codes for CASSVGTSGGASTDTQYF.

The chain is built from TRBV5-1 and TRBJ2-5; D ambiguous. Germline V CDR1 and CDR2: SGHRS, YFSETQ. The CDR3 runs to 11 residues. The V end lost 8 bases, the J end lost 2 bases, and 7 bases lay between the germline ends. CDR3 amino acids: CASSYQETQYF. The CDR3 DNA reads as TGCGCCAGTTCCTATCAAGAGACCCAGTACTTC.

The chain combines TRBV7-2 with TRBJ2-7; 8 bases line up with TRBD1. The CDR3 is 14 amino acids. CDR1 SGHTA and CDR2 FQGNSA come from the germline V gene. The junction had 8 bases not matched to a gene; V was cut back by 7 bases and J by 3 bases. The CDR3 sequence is CASTTDRAYYEQYF. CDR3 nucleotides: TGTGCCAGCACTACGGACAGGGCGTACTACGAGCAGTACTTC.

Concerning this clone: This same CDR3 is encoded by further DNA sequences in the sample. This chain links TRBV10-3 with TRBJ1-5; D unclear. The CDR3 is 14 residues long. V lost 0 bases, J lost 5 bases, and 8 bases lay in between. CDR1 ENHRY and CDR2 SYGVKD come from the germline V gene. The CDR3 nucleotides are TGTGCCATCAGTGAGTCTCGCGGGGATCAGCCCCAGCATTTT. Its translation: CAISESRGDQPQHF.

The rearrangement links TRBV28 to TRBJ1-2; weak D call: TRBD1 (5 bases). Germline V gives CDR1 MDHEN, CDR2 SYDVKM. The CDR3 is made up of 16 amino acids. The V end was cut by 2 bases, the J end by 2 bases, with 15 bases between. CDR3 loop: CASSLGGWGINYGYTF. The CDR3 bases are TGTGCCAGCAGTTTAGGGGGGTGGGGAATAAACTATGGCTACACCTTC.

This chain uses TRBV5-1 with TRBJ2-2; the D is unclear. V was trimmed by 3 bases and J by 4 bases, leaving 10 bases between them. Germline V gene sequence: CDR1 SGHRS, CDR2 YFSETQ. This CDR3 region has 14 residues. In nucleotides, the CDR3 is TGCGCCAGCAGCTCTACCTCGGGCACCGGGGAGCTGTTTTTT. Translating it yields CASSSTSGTGELFF. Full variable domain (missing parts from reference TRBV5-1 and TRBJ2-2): KAGVTQTPRYLIKTRGQQVTLSCSPISGHRSVSWYQQTPGQGLQFLFEYFSETQRNKGNFPGRFSGRQFSNSRSEMNVSTLELGDSALYLCASSSTSGTGELFFGEGSRLTVL.

The CDR3 sequence is CASSLALNELYGYTF. CDR3 nucleotides: TGTGCCAGCAGCTTAGCGCTTAACGAACTCTATGGCTACACCTTC. This chain connects TRBV7-8 to TRBJ1-2; D remains ambiguous. V dropped 0 bases and J dropped 4 bases, with 12 bases sitting between them. The CDR3 extends over 15 amino acids. The germline gives CDR1 SGHVS, CDR2 FQNEAQ.

CDR3: CASSLSGTASNQPQHF. The CDR3 DNA sequence: TGTGCCAGCAGCCTTTCAGGGACAGCGAGCAATCAGCCCCAGCATTTT. The rearrangement links TRBV3-1 (or the pseudogene TRBV3-2) to TRBJ1-5; TRBD1 agrees at 7 bases. Germline CDR1 reads LGHDT; CDR2 reads YNNKEL (reference sequence). The trim removed 4 bases at V and 1 base at J, leaving 7 bases unmatched. The CDR3 spans 16 residues.

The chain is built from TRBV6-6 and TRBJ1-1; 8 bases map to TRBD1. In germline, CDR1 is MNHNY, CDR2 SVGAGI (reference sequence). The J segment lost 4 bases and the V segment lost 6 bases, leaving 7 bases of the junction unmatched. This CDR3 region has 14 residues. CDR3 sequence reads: CASRVQGGGTEAFF. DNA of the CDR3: TGTGCCAGCAGGGTACAGGGGGGAGGCACTGAAGCTTTCTTT.

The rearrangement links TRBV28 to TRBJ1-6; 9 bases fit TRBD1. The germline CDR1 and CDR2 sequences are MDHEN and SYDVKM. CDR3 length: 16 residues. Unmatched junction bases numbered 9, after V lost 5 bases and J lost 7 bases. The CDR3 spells CASSIDGQGRNSPLHF. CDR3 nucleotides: TGTGCCAGCAGTATCGATGGACAGGGGAGGAATTCACCCCTCCACTTT. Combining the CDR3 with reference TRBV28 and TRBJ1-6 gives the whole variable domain DVKVTQSSRYLVKRTGEKVFLECVQDMDHENMFWYRQDPGLGLRLIYFSYDVKMKEKGDIPEGYSVSREKKERFSLILESASTNQTSMYLCASSIDGQGRNSPLHFGNGTRLTVT.

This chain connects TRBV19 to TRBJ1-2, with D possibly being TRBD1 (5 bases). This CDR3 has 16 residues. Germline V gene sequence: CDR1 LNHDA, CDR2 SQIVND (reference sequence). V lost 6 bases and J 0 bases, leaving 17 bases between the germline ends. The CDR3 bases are TGTGCCAGTAGCTTTGGGGCCCGGGGGGCTAACTATGGCTACACCTTC. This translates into CASSFGARGANYGYTF.

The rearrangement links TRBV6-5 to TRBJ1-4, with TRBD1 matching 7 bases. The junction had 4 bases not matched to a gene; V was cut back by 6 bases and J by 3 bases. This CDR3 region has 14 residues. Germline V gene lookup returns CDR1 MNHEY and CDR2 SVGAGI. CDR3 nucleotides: TGTGCCAGCAGCCAAGGACAGGCTAATGAAAAACTGTTTTTT. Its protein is CASSQGQANEKLFF.

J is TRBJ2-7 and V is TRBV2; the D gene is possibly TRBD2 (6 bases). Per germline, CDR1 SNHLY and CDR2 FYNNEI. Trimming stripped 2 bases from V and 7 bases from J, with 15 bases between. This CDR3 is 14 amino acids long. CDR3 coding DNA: TGTGCCAGCAGTGAAATCGGACGGCGGGATGAGCAGTACTTC. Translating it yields CASSEIGRRDEQYF.

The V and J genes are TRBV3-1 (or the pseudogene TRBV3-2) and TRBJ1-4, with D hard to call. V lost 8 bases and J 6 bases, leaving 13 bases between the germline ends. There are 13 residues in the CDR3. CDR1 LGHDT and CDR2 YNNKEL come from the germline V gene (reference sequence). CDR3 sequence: CASGRRGDEKLFF. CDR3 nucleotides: TGTGCCAGCGGCCGACGGGGAGATGAAAAACTGTTTTTT.

Here the CDR3 DNA reads TGTGCCAGCAGCTTAGATGGAAGGAGAACTAATGAAAAACTGTTTTTT. The encoded protein is CASSLDGRRTNEKLFF. The chain is built from TRBV11-2 and TRBJ1-4; D gene unclear. This CDR3 region has 16 residues. Germline V gene sequence: CDR1 SGHAT, CDR2 FQNNGV. The V end lost 0 bases, the J end lost 1 base, and 9 bases lay between the germline ends.

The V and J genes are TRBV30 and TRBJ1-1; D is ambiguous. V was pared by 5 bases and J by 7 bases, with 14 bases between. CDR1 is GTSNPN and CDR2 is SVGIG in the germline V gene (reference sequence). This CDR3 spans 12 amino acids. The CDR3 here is CAWGAGSGEAFF. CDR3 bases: TGTGCCTGGGGTGCGGGATCCGGTGAAGCTTTCTTT. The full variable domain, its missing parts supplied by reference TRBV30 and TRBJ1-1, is SQTIHQWPATLVQPVGSPLSLECTVEGTSNPNLYWYRQAAGRGLQLLFYSVGIGQISSEVPQNLSASRPQDRQFILSSKKLLLSDSGFYLCAWGAGSGEAFFGQGTRLTVV.